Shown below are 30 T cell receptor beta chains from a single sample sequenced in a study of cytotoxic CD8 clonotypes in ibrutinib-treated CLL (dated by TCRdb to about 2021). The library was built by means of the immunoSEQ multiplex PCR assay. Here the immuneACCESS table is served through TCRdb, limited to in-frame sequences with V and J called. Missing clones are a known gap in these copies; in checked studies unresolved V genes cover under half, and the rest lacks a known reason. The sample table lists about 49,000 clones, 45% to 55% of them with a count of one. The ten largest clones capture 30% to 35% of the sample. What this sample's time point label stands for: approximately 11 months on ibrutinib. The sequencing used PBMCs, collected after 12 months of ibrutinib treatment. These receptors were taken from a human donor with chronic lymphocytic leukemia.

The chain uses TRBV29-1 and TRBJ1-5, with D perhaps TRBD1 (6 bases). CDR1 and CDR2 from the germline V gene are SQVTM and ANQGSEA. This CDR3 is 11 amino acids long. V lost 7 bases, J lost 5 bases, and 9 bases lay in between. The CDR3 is CSAGHDQPQHF. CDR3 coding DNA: TGCAGCGCGGGACATGATCAGCCCCAGCATTTT.

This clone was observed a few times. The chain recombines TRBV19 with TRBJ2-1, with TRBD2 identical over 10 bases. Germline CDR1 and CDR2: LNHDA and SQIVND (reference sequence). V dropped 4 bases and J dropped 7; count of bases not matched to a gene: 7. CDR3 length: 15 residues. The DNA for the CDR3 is TGTGCCAGTAGTAAGGTTAGCGGGAGGAGTAATGAGCAGTTCTTC. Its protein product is CASSKVSGRSNEQFF.

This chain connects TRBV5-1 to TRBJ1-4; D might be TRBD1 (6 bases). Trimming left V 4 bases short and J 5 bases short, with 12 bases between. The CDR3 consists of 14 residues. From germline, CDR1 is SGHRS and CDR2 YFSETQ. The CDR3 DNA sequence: TGCGCCAGCAGCCCAGGACAGCAGAATGAAAAACTGTTTTTT. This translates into CASSPGQQNEKLFF.

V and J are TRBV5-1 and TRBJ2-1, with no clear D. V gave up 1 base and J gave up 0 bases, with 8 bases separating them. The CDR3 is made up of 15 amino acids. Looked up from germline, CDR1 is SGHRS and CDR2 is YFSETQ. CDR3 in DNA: TGCGCCAGCAGCTTGTCGAGTCACTCCTACAATGAGCAGTTCTTC. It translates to CASSLSSHSYNEQFF.

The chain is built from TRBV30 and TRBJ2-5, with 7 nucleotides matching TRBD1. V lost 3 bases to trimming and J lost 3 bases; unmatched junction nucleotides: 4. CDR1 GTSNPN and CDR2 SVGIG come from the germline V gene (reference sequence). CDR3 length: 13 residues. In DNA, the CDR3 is TGTGCCTGGAGCCGGGACAGAAAAGAGACCCAGTACTTC. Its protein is CAWSRDRKETQYF.

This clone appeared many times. The CDR3 protein is CASSSGVMVNEQFF. In DNA form, the CDR3 reads TGTGCCAGCAGTTCGGGAGTCATGGTTAATGAGCAGTTCTTC. The chain is built from TRBV2 and TRBJ2-1; possible D gene TRBD2, 6 bases. The V and J ends lost 5 bases and 7 bases respectively, with 15 bases between them. Germline lookup yields CDR1 SNHLY and CDR2 FYNNEI. The CDR3 length is 14 residues.

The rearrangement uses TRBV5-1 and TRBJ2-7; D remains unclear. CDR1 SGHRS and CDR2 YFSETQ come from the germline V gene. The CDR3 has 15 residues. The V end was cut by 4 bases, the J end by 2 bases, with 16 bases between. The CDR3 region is CASSLGLPPTYEQYF. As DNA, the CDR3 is TGCGCCAGCAGCCTAGGGCTTCCACCTACCTACGAGCAGTACTTC.

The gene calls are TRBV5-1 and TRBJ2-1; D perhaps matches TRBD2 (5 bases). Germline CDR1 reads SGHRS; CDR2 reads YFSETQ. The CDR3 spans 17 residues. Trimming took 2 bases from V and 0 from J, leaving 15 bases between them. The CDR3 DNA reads TGCGCCAGCAGCTTCGATTCGCGGGTGCCCTCCTACAATGAGCAGTTCTTC. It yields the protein CASSFDSRVPSYNEQFF.

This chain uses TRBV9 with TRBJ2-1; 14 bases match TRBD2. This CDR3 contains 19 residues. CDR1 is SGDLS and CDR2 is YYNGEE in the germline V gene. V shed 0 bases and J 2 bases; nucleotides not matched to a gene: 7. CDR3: CASSVGLAGGDVTYNEQFF. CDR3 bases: TGTGCCAGCAGCGTAGGACTAGCGGGAGGGGATGTCACCTACAATGAGCAGTTCTTC. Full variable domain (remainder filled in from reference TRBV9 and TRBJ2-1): DSGVTQTPKHLITATGQRVTLRCSPRSGDLSVYWYQQSLDQGLQFLIQYYNGEERAKGNILERFSAQQFPDLHSELNLSSLELGDSALYFCASSVGLAGGDVTYNEQFFGPGTRLTVL.

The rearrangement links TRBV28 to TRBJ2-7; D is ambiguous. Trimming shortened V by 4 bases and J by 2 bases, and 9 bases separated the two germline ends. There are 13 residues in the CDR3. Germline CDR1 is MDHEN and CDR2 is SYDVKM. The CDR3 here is CASSSVAPYEQYF. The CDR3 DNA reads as TGTGCCAGCAGTTCAGTAGCCCCCTACGAGCAGTACTTC.

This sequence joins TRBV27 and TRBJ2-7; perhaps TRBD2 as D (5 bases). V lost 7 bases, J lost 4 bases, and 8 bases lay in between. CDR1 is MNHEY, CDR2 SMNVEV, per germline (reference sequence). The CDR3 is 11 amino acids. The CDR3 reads CASTGLYEQYF. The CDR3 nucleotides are TGTGCCAGCACCGGACTGTACGAGCAGTACTTC.

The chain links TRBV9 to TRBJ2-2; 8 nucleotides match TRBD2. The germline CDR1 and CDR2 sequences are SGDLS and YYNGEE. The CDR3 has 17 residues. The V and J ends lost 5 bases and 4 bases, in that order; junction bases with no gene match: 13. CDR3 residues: CASSDTAGGPGTGELFF. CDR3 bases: TGTGCCAGCAGTGACACCGCGGGAGGCCCCGGCACCGGGGAGCTGTTTTTT.

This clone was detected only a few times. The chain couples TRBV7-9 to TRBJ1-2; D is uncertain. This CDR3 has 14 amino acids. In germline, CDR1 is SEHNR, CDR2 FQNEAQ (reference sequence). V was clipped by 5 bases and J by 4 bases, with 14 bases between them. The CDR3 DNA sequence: TGTGCCAGCAGCAACTCCGCGGGGTTCTATGGCTACACCTTC. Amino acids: CASSNSAGFYGYTF.

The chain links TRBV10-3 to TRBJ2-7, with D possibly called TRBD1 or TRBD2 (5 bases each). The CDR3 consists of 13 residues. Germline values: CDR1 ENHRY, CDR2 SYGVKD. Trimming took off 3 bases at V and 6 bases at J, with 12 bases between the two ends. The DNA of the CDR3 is TGTGCCATCAGTGATGGGACCCCCGCCGAGCAGTACTTC. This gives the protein CAISDGTPAEQYF.

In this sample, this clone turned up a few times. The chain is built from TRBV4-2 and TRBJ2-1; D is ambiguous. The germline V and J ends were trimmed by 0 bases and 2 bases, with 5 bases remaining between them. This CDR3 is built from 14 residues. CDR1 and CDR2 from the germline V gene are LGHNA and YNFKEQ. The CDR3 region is CASSQEATYNEQFF. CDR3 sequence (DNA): TGTGCCAGCAGCCAAGAAGCAACCTACAATGAGCAGTTCTTC.

The chain's CDR3 is CASSLDAGGTQPQHF. Here the CDR3 DNA reads TGTGCCAGCAGCTTAGACGCAGGGGGCACTCAGCCCCAGCATTTT. V and J are TRBV7-8 and TRBJ1-5; 8 positions match TRBD1. This CDR3 is built from 15 residues. Unmatched junction bases numbered 5, after V lost 1 base and J lost 6 bases. Per the germline V gene, CDR1 is SGHVS and CDR2 is FQNEAQ.

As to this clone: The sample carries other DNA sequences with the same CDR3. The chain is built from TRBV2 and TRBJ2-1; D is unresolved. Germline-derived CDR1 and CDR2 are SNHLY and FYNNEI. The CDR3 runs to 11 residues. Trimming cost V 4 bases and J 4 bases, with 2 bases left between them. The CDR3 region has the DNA TGTGCCAGCAGTGGATACAATGAGCAGTTCTTC. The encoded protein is CASSGYNEQFF.

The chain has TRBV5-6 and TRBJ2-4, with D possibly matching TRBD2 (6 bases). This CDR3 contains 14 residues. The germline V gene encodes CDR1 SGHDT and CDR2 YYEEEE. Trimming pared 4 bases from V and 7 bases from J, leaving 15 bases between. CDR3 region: CASSRYSAGNIQYF. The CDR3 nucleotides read TGTGCCAGCAGCCGTTACTCTGCGGGGAACATTCAGTACTTC.

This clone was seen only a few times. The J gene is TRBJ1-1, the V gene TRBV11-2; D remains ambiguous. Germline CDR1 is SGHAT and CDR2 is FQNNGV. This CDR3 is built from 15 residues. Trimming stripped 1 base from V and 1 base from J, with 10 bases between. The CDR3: CASSLGWVRNTEAFF. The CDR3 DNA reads TGTGCCAGCAGCTTAGGTTGGGTCAGGAACACTGAAGCTTTCTTT.

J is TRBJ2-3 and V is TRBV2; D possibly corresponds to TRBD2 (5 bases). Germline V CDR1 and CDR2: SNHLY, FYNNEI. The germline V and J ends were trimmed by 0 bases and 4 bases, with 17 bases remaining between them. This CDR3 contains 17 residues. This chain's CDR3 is CASSEALGGMRADTQYF. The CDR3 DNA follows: TGTGCCAGCAGTGAAGCTCTTGGCGGAATGCGGGCAGATACGCAGTATTTT. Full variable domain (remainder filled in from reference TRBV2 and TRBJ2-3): EPEVTQTPSHQVTQMGQEVILRCVPISNHLYFYWYRQILGQKVEFLVSFYNNEISEKSEIFDDQFSVERPDGSNFTLKIRSTKLEDSAMYFCASSEALGGMRADTQYFGPGTRLTVL.

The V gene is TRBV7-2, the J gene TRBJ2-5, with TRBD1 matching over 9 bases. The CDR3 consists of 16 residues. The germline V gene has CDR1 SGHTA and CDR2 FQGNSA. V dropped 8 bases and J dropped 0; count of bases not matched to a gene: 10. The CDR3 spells CASSRGQGLYQETQYF. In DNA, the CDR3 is TGTGCCAGCTCCAGGGGACAGGGCTTGTACCAAGAGACCCAGTACTTC.

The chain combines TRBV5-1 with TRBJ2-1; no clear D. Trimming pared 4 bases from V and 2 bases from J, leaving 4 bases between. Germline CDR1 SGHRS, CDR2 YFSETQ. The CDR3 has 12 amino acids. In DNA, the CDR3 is TGCGCCAGCAGCACGACCTACAATGAGCAGTTCTTC. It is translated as CASSTTYNEQFF. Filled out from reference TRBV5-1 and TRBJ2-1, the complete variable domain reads KAGVTQTPRYLIKTRGQQVTLSCSPISGHRSVSWYQQTPGQGLQFLFEYFSETQRNKGNFPGRFSGRQFSNSRSEMNVSTLELGDSALYLCASSTTYNEQFFGPGTRLTVL.

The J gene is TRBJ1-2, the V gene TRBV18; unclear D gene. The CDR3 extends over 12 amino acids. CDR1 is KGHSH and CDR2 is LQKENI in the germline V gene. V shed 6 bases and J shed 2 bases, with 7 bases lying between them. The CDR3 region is CASSSGNYGYTF. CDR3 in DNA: TGTGCCAGCTCTTCCGGGAACTATGGCTACACCTTC.

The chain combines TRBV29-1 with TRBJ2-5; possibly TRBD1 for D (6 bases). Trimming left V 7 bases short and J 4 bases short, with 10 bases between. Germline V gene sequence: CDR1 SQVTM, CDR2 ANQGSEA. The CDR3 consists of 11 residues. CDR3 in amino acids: CSAGVRETQYF. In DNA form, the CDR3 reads TGCAGCGCAGGGGTTAGAGAGACCCAGTACTTC.

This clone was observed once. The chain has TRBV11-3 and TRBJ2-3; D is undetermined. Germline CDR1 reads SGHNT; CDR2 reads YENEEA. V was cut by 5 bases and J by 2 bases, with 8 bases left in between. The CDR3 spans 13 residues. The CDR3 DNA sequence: TGTGCCAGCAGCCGACGGTCCACAGATACGCAGTATTTT. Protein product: CASSRRSTDTQYF.

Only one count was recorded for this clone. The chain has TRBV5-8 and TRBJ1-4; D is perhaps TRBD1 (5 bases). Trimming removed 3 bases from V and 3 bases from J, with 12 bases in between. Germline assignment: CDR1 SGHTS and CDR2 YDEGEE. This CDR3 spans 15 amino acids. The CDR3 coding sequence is TGTGCCAGCAGCTCCCCGGGGCTGGCTAATGAAAAACTGTTTTTT. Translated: CASSSPGLANEKLFF. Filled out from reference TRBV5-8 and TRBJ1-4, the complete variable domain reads EAGVTQSPTHLIKTRGQQATLRCSPISGHTSVYWYQQALGLGLQFLLWYDEGEERNRGNFPPRFSGRQFPNYSSELNVNALELEDSALYLCASSSPGLANEKLFFGSGTQLSVL.

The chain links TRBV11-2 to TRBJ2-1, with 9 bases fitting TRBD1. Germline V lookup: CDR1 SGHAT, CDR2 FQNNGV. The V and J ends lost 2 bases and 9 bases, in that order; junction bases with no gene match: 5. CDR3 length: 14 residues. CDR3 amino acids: CASSLNRGLGEQFF. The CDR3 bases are TGTGCCAGCAGCTTAAACAGGGGGCTAGGTGAGCAGTTCTTC.

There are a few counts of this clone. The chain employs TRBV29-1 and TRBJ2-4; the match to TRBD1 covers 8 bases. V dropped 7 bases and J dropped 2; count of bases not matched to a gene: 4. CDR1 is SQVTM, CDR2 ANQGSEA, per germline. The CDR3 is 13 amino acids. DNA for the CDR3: TGCAGCGGATGGACAGGGACCAAAAACATTCAGTACTTC. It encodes CSGWTGTKNIQYF.

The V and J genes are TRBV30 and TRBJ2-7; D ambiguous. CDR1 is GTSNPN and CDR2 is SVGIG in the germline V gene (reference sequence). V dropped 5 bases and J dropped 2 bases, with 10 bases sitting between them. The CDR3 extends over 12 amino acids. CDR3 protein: CAWGHGPYEQYF. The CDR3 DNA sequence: TGTGCCTGGGGCCATGGACCCTACGAGCAGTACTTC.

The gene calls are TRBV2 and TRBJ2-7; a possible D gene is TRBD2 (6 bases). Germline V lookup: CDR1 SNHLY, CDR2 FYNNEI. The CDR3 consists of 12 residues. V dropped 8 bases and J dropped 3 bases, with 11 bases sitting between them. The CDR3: CASGLSDYEQYF. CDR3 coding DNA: TGTGCCAGCGGACTAAGCGACTACGAGCAGTACTTC.